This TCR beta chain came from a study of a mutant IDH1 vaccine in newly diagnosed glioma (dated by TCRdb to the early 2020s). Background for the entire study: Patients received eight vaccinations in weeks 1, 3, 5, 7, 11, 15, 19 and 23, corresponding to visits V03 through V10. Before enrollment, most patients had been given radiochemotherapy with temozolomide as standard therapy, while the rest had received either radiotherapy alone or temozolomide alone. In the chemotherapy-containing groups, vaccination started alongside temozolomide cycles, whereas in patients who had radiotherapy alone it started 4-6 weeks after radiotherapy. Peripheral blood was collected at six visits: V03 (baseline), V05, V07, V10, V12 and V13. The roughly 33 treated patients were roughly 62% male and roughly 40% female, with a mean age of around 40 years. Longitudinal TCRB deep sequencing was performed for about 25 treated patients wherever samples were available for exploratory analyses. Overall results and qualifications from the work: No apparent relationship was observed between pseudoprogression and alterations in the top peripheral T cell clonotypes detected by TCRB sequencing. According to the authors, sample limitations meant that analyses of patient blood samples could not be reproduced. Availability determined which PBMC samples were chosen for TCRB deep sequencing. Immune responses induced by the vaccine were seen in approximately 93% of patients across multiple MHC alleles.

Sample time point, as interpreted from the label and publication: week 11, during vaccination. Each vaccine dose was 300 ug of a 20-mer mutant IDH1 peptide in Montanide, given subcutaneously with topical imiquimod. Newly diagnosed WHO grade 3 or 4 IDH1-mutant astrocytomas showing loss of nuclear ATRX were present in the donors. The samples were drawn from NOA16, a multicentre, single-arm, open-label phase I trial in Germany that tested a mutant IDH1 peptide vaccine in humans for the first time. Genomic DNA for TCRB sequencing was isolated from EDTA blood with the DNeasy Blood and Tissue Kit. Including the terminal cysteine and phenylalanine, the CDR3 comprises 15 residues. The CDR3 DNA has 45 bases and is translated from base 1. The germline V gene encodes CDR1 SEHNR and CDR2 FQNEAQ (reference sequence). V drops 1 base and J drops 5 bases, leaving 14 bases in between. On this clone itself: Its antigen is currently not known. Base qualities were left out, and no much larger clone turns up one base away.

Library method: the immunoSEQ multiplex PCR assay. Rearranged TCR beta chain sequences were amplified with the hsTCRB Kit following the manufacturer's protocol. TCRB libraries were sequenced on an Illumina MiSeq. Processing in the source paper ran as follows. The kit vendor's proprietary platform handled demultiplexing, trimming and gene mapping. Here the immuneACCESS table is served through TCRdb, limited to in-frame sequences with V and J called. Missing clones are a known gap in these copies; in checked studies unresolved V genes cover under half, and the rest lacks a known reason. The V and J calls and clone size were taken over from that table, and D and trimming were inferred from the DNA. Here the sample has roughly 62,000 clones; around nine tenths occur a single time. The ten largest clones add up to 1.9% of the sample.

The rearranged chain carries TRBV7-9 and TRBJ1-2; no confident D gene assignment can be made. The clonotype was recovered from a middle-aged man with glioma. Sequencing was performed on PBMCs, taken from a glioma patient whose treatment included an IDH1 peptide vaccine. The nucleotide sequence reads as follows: TGTGCCAGCAGCTTAGATTTGGTCAGTATTTATGGCTACACCTTC. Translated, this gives CASSLDLVSIYGYTF. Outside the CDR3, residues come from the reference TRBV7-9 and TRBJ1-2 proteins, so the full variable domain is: DTGVSQNPRHKITKRGQNVTFRCDPISEHNRLYWYRQTLGQGPEFLTYFQNEAQLEKSRLLSDRFSAERPKGSFSTLEIQRTEQGDSAMYLCASSLDLVSIYGYTFGSGTRLTVV.